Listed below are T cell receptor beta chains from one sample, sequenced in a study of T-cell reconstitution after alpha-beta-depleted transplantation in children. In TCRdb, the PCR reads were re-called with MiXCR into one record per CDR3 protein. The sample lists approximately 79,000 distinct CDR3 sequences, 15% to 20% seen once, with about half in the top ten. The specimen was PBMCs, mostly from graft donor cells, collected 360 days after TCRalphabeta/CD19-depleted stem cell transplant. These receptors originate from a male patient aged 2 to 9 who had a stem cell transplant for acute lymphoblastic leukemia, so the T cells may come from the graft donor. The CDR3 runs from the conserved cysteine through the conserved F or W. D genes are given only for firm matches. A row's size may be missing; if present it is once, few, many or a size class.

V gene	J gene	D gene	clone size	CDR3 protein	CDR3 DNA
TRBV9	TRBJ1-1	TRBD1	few	CASRLGGTENTEAFF	TGTGCCAGCCGCCTGGGGGGGACAGAGAACACTGAAGCTTTCTTT
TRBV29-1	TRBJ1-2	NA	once	CSVDRGDGYTF	TGCAGCGTTGACAGGGGCGATGGCTACACCTTC
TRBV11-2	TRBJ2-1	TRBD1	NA	CASSFSWTGYFPTYNEQFF	TGTGCCAGCAGCTTCTCGTGGACAGGGTATTTCCCCACCTACAATGAGCAGTTCTTC
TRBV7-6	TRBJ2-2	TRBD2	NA	CASSARTSVGGELFF	TGTGCCAGCAGCGCTCGGACTAGCGTAGGCGGGGAGCTGTTTTTT
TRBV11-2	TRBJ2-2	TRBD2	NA	CASSPLIGLSGTNTGELFF	TGTGCCAGCAGCCCGCTCATTGGCCTTAGCGGGACGAACACCGGGGAGCTGTTTTTT
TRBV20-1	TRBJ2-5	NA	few	CSASHQETQYF	TGCAGTGCTAGCCACCAAGAGACCCAGTACTTC
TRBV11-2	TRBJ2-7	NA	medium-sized	CASSPTPEVNEQYF	TGTGCCAGCAGCCCAACCCCGGAAGTCAACGAGCAGTACTTC
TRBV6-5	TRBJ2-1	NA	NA	CASSYAGTSYNEQFF	TGTGCCAGCAGTTACGCAGGGACCTCCTACAATGAGCAGTTCTTC
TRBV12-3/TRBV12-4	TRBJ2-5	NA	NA	CASSLQGGKEETQYF	TGTGCCAGCAGCCTACAGGGAGGAAAGGAGGAGACCCAGTACTTC
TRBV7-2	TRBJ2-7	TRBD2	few	CASSLVLGLAGLGEQYF	TGTGCCAGCAGCTTAGTGCTAGGACTAGCGGGACTAGGGGAGCAGTACTTC
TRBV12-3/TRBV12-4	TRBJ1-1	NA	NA	CASSYYQNTEAFF	TGTGCCAGCAGTTATTACCAGAACACTGAAGCTTTCTTT
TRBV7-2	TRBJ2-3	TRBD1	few	CASSLAGTVSTDTQYF	TGTGCCAGCAGCTTAGCCGGGACAGTTAGCACAGATACGCAGTATTTT
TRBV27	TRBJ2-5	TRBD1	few	CASSPWTGRAKTQYF	TGTGCCAGCAGTCCCTGGACAGGGAGAGCCAAGACCCAGTACTTC
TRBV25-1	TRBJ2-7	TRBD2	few	CASSVGGRAYEQYF	TGTGCCAGCAGTGTGGGCGGGAGGGCCTACGAGCAGTACTTC
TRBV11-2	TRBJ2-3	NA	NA	CASSFSGARTDTQYF	TGTGCCAGCAGCTTTTCAGGGGCTCGCACAGATACGCAGTATTTT
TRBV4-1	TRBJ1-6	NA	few	CASSQAGKVFSPLHF	TGCGCCAGCAGCCAAGCCGGCAAAGTTTTTTCACCCCTCCACTTT
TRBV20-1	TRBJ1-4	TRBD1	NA	CSAIQAGTVEKKLFF	TGCAGTGCCATTCAAGCCGGGACAGTCGAGAAAAAACTGTTTTTT
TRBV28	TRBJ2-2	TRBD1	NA	CASSARDRVTGELFF	TGTGCCAGCAGTGCCCGGGACAGGGTCACCGGGGAGCTGTTTTTT
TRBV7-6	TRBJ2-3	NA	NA	CASSSTGLGTDTQYF	TGTGCCAGCAGTTCTACAGGGTTAGGGACAGATACGCAGTATTTT
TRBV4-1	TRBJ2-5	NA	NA	CASSQVLWGVGAGRREETQYF	TGCGCCAGCAGCCAAGTCTTATGGGGGGTTGGCGCGGGACGGCGAGAAGAGACCCAGTACTTC
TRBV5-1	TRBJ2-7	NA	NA	CASSLAPASSYEQYF	TGCGCCAGCAGCTTGGCCCCAGCAAGCTCCTACGAGCAGTACTTC
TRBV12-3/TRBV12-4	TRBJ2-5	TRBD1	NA	CASNEQGVRETQYF	TGTGCCAGCAATGAACAGGGGGTGAGGGAGACCCAGTACTTC
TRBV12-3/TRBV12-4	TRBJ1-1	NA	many	CASSRQVRYTEAFF	TGTGCCAGCAGCCGACAGGTGAGATACACTGAAGCTTTCTTT
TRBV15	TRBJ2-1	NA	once	CATSRWGAEPSYNEQFF	TGTGCCACCAGCAGGTGGGGAGCGGAGCCCTCCTACAATGAGCAGTTCTTC
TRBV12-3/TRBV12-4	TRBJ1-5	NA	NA	CASSLMGGNQPQHF	TGTGCCAGCAGTTTAATGGGGGGAAATCAGCCCCAGCATTTT
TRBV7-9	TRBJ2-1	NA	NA	CASRPTGWVEQFF	TGTGCCAGCAGACCCACAGGGTGGGTTGAGCAGTTCTTC
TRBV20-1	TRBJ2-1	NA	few	CSARGRALYNEQFF	TGCAGTGCTAGGGGTCGGGCTCTATACAATGAGCAGTTCTTC
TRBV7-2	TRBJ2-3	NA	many	CASSRNRGDTQYF	TGTGCCAGCAGCCGCAACCGAGGGGATACGCAGTATTTT
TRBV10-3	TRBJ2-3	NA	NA	CAISEYVTAAWVTDTQYF	TGTGCCATCAGTGAATACGTGACAGCAGCCTGGGTCACAGATACGCAGTATTTT
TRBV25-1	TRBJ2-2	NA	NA	CASSPGNTGELFF	TGTGCCAGCAGTCCAGGGAACACCGGGGAGCTGTTTTTT
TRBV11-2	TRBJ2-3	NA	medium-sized	CASSLGGPTDTQYF	TGTGCCAGCAGCTTGGGTGGCCCAACAGATACGCAGTATTTT
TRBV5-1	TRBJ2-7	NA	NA	CASSPTGTTYEQYF	TGCGCCAGCAGCCCTACCGGGACAACCTACGAGCAGTACTTC
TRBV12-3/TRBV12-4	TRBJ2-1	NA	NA	CASSLLYEQFF	TGTGCCAGCAGTTTACTCTATGAGCAGTTCTTC
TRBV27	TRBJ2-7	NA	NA	CASSPIIGLSYEQYF	TGTGCCAGCAGCCCTATAATCGGACTTTCCTACGAGCAGTACTTC
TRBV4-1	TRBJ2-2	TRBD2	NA	CASSPHSLAGGTGELFF	TGCGCCAGCAGCCCTCACTCACTAGCGGGAGGCACCGGGGAGCTGTTTTTT
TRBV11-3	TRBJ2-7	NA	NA	CASSIPRGYEQYF	TGTGCCAGCAGCATCCCCCGAGGCTACGAGCAGTACTTC
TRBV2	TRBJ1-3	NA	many	CASSEDRRSGNTIYF	TGTGCCAGCAGTGAAGACCGCCGCTCTGGAAACACCATATATTTT
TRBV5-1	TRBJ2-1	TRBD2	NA	CASSLRTSGNNEQFF	TGCGCCAGCAGCTTGAGGACTAGTGGTAACAATGAGCAGTTCTTC
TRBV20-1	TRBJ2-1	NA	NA	CSARMVYNEQFF	TGCAGTGCTAGAATGGTTTACAATGAGCAGTTCTTC
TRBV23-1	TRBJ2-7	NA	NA	CASSQSRPLGKPYEQYF	TGCGCCAGCAGTCAATCCCGCCCTCTCGGGAAACCCTACGAGCAGTACTTC
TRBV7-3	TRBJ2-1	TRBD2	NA	CTCSTLRMGTSGYNEQFF	TGTACCTGCAGTACCCTTCGAATGGGGACTAGCGGGTACAATGAGCAGTTCTTC
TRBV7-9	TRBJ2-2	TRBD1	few	CASSAPDRVTGELFF	TGTGCCAGCAGCGCCCCCGACAGGGTAACCGGGGAGCTGTTTTTT
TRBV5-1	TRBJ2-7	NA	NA	CASSLARVGTYEQYF	TGCGCCAGCAGCTTGGCCAGGGTGGGGACCTACGAGCAGTACTTC
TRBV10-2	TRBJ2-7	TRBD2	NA	CASSERAGGSYEQYF	TGCGCCAGCAGTGAGCGGGCGGGAGGAAGCTACGAGCAGTACTTC
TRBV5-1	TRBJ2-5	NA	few	CASSLVGQETQYF	TGCGCCAGCAGCTTGGTTGGTCAGGAGACCCAGTACTTC
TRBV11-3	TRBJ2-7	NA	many	CASSLQTYEQYF	TGTGCCAGCAGCTTACAGACCTACGAGCAGTACTTC
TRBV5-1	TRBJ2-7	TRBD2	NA	CASSSGLAGPYEQYF	TGCGCCAGCAGCTCGGGACTAGCGGGACCCTACGAGCAGTACTTC
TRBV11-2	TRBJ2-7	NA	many	CASSLDADRHSYEQYF	TGTGCCAGCAGCTTAGATGCCGACAGGCACTCCTACGAGCAGTACTTC
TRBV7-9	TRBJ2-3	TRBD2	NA	CASRLSGSPRTDTQYF	TGTGCCAGCAGACTTAGCGGGAGTCCCCGCACAGATACGCAGTATTTT
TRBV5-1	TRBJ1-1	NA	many	CASSPDLGHTEAFF	TGCGCCAGCAGCCCGGACTTGGGACACACTGAAGCTTTCTTT
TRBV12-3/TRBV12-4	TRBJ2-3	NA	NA	CASSLPLAGPTDTQYF	TGTGCCAGCAGTTTACCCCTGGCGGGCCCCACAGATACGCAGTATTTT